The sequence of this TCR beta chain was determined in a study of identifying expanded T cells in peripheral blood (dated by TCRdb to about 2019). Looking at the study overall: Technical replicates were generated by sequencing separate aliquots of the same genomic DNA pool, with four replicates compared pairwise. Results and caveats for the whole study, not just this receptor: The binomial model flagged 0.9 to 1.5 differentially abundant clones between technical replicates but around 15 over roughly two weeks and roughly 19 over roughly 4 weeks. Across all healthy-donor time intervals, the beta-binomial model significantly cut both the number of clones called differentially abundant and the false-positive rate. Variance in clone template counts between approximately two-week samples significantly increased with total template count across all healthy donors. The authors expected biological variance in healthy repertoires might increase further over much longer intervals such as months to years.

No immune events such as infections were documented for the healthy donors during the collection period. To calibrate time-dependent variance in a beta-binomial model of T-cell clone differential abundance, blood repertoires from healthy donors were used as a training cohort. The training cohort comprised approximately 10 healthy donors, 3 female and 7 male. On average the donors were about 40 years old, and their ages spanned roughly 25 to 70 years. Whole blood was collected from each healthy donor at three time points spaced about two weeks apart and obtained from a commercial supplier. For immunosequencing, genomic DNA was extracted from whole blood that had not been sorted. The immunoSEQ Assay, which uses bias-controlled multiplex PCR amplification of genomic DNA, was used to profile TCRbeta CDR3 regions. Under the source paper's analysis protocol: The absolute abundance of each unique TCRbeta CDR3 region was quantified after sequences were collapsed and filtered. Two models were used to test differential abundance: a binomial model (Fisher-equivalent) and a beta-binomial model that adds time-dependent variance fitted from healthy donors. Clones with fewer than 5 combined templates were removed, and differential abundance was called for clones with a Benjamini-Hochberg FDR below 0.01. In the beta-binomial model, variance was expressed as a function of the total template count across the two samples, in the form v = (b*log(k)+a)^2. TCRdb mirrors the immuneACCESS table, restricted to in-frame sequences. Some clones are absent from its copies; in checked studies, under half trace to an unresolved V gene, and the reason for the others is unknown. V and J calls and clone size are copied from that table; D and trimming were computed from the DNA. This sample lists 45,000 to 75,000 clones; around four fifths were detected once. Jointly, the top ten make up about 15% of the sample.

A remark on this clone: It lacks a known antigen. Base quality data are lacking; no much larger clone is found one base away.

V is pared back by 3 bases and J by 8 bases, with 19 bases lying between the germline termini. Reading the germline V gene (reference sequence) gives CDR1 LNHNV and CDR2 YYDKDF. From its cysteine to its phenylalanine, the CDR3 spans 15 amino acids. Only CDR3 DNA is held: 45 bases, read in frame from base 1. The sample comprised blood. The rearranged chain carries TRBV15 and TRBJ1-1; the D segment could be TRBD1, given 5 matching bases. The sequence was collected from a person aged 18 to 70 in good health. The DNA is TGTGCCACCAGCAGTACGCCAGGGACCGGCCAGGAAGCTTTCTTT. This encodes CATSSTPGTGQEAFF.